These 8 T cell receptor beta chains originate from one sample sequenced in a study of blood T cells in healthy people across ages. Through a sample-barcoded 5' primer and a J-beta primer mix, a second PCR was run for roughly 7 to 12 cycles. Via MiXCR, TCRdb re-called the 5' RACE reads, giving one row per CDR3 protein. The table has some 780,000 distinct CDR3 sequences, more than 50% seen once. Specimen: blood. The receptors were gathered from a man in his forties in good health.

In its sample, this clonotype was seen a few times. This sequence joins TRBV7-9 and TRBJ2-1; TRBD2 aligns across 7 bases. V dropped 5 bases and J dropped 6; count of bases not matched to a gene: 10. CDR1 is SEHNR and CDR2 is FQNEAQ in the germline V gene (reference sequence). This CDR3 contains 15 residues. DNA of the CDR3: TGTGCCAGCAGCCACGGGGGGTCATTGATCAATGAGCAGTTCTTC. Translating it yields CASSHGGSLINEQFF.

The chain couples TRBV27 to TRBJ2-6; TRBD1 is a possible D gene (6 bases). Trimming pared 5 bases from V and 2 bases from J, leaving 16 bases between. CDR3 length equals 17 residues. CDR1 is MNHEY, CDR2 SMNVEV, per germline (reference sequence). In DNA, the CDR3 is TGTGCCAGCAGTAACTTCAGGGGACGCGCTGGGGCCAACGTCCTGACTTTC. This codes for CASSNFRGRAGANVLTF.

The chain recombines TRBV5-1 with TRBJ2-5, with D perhaps matching TRBD2 (5 bases). The CDR3 totals 14 residues. V dropped 0 bases and J dropped 5 bases, with 11 bases sitting between them. Germline CDR1 is SGHRS and CDR2 is YFSETQ. The CDR3 here is CASSLDDWRETQYF. The CDR3 DNA reads TGCGCCAGCAGCTTGGATGACTGGAGGGAGACCCAGTACTTC.

V usage is TRBV20-1 and J usage is TRBJ1-2; the D is unclear. V dropped 1 base and J dropped 4 bases, with 7 bases sitting between them. The germline CDR1 and CDR2 sequences are DFQATT and SNEGSKA (reference sequence). This CDR3 contains 12 residues. CDR3 bases: TGCAGTGCTAGAGTTCAGGCCTATGGCTACACCTTC. Protein product: CSARVQAYGYTF.

J is TRBJ2-7 and V is TRBV7-2; 9 bases agree with TRBD1. The V and J ends lost 3 bases and 12 bases, in that order; junction bases with no gene match: 15. The CDR3 is 15 residues long. The germline CDR1 and CDR2 sequences are SGHTA and FQGNSA. CDR3 protein: CASSFEASGQGVRYF. The CDR3, as DNA: TGTGCCAGCAGCTTCGAGGCTTCGGGACAGGGAGTTCGGTACTTC.

The J gene is TRBJ2-6, the V gene TRBV28; 9 positions match TRBD1. This CDR3 is 17 amino acids long. With 5 bases clipped from V and 4 bases from J, the junction kept 9 bases outside the gene matches. Germline-derived CDR1 and CDR2 are MDHEN and SYDVKM. In nucleotides, the CDR3 is TGTGCCAGCAGTCCGGAACAGGGGGCGTGGGGGGCCAACGTCCTGACTTTC. Translation: CASSPEQGAWGANVLTF.

The chain recombines TRBV7-9 with TRBJ1-2; maybe TRBD1 (5 bases). The CDR3 runs 12 residues. The V end lost 5 bases, the J end lost 7 bases, and 11 bases lay between the germline ends. Germline V gene data show CDR1 as SEHNR and CDR2 as FQNEAQ (reference sequence). Here the CDR3 reads CASSDGTFGYTF. For the CDR3, the DNA is TGTGCCAGCAGCGACGGGACGTTTGGCTACACCTTC.

In its sample, this clonotype was seen a few times. A much larger clonotype is one base distant, so this may be a read error. V is TRBV7-3 and J is TRBJ2-5, with 8 bases aligning to TRBD2. The CDR3 has 17 residues. The germline V gene encodes CDR1 SGHTA and CDR2 FQGTGA. The ends lost 6 bases at V and 11 bases at J; junction bases unmatched: 23. For the CDR3, the DNA is TGTGCCAGCAGTTTTTCGCCCAAGGAGCGGGGGTTCCATGAGCAGTACTTC. It is translated as CASSFSPKERGFHEQYF.